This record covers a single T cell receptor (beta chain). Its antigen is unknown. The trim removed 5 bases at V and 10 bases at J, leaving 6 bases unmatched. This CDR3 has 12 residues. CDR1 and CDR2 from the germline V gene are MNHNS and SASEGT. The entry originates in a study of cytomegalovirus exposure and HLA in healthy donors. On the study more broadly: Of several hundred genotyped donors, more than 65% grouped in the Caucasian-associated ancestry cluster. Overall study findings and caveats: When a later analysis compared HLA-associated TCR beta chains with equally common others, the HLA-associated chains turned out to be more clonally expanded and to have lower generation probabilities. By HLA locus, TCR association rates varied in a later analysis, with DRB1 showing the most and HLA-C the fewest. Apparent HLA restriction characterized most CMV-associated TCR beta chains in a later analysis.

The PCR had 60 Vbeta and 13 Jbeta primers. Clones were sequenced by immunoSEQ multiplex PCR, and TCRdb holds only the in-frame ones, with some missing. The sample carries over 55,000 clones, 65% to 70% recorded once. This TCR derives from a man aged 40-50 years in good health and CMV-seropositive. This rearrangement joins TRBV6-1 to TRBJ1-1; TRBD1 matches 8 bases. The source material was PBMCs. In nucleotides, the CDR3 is TGTGCCAGCAGTCTACATACAGGGGGAGCTTTCTTT. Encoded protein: CASSLHTGGAFF.